This T cell receptor (beta chain) emerged from a study of radiation and T cells in renal cell carcinoma. On this clone: What it recognizes is unknown.

The table came from immunoSEQ multiplex PCR; TCRdb's copy has only in-frame clones and leaves some out. The sample contains roughly 130,000 clones, 70% to 90% of which appear only once. Time point given: baseline pretreatment blood. The treatment was: 15 Gy SBRT to primary tumor, nephrectomy 4 weeks later. Serial blood draws occurred at baseline and 2 and 4 weeks post-SBRT. The tumor was a clear cell renal cell carcinoma. Study-wide points: From baseline, blood top tumor clonotypes peaked at 2 weeks post-radiation. Without pretreatment biopsies, baseline tumor clonotype presence was undetermined.

V was pared by 11 bases and J by 4 bases, with 6 bases of the junction left unmatched. Germline assignment: CDR1 SEHNR and CDR2 FQNEAQ (reference sequence). The CDR3 runs 12 residues. The sequencing used blood, collected from a patient whose treatment included radiotherapy and nephrectomy. The chain recombines TRBV7-9 with TRBJ1-1; 8 bases match TRBD1. This receptor was obtained from a woman in her forties or fifties with renal cell carcinoma. The CDR3 loop is CAGNRGATEAFF. The CDR3 bases are TGTGCCGGTAACAGGGGGGCCACTGAAGCTTTCTTT.